One sample yielded the 6 T cell receptor beta chains listed below, sequenced in a study of cytomegalovirus exposure and HLA in healthy donors. Vbeta (60) and Jbeta (13) primers were used in the PCR. Data came from immunoSEQ multiplex PCR; TCRdb stores just in-frame clones and leaves some out. Found here are roughly 120,000 clones, approximately 78% of them singletons; the top ten hold around a fifth. Sequences were obtained from PBMCs. Receptors were obtained from a man in his thirties or forties in good health and CMV-seropositive.

The chain carries TRBV7-9 and TRBJ2-7; possibly TRBD2 for D (6 bases). Trimming shortened V by 4 bases and J by 6 bases, and 13 bases separated the two germline ends. Germline values: CDR1 SEHNR, CDR2 FQNEAQ (reference sequence). This CDR3 region has 13 residues. This CDR3 reads CASSSGSGREQYF. The CDR3 DNA reads as TGTGCCAGCAGCTCAGGGAGCGGGCGCGAGCAGTACTTC.

CDR3 protein: CASSLRTRTGPLNYGYTF. CDR3 sequence (DNA): TGCGCCAGCAGCTTGAGGACTAGGACAGGGCCTCTTAACTATGGCTACACCTTC. The V call is TRBV5-1, the J call TRBJ1-2; 8 positions agree with TRBD1. Looked up from germline, CDR1 is SGHRS and CDR2 is YFSETQ. The junction had 12 bases not matched to a gene; V was cut back by 1 base and J by 1 base. The CDR3 is made up of 18 amino acids.

CDR3 in DNA: TGTGCCAGCAGTCCCGGAGGGGGGAGGGAGCAGTACGTC. Translation gives CASSPGGGREQYV. This chain joins TRBV6-5 and TRBJ2-7; either TRBD1 or TRBD2 may supply D (6 bases each). V dropped 5 bases and J dropped 7 bases, with 15 bases sitting between them. The length of the CDR3 is 13 residues. CDR1 MNHEY and CDR2 SVGAGI come from the germline V gene.

This chain joins TRBV11-2 and TRBJ2-7, with D tentatively TRBD2 (5 bases). The CDR3 consists of 15 residues. Germline V gives CDR1 SGHAT, CDR2 FQNNGV. With 0 bases removed from V and 1 base from J, the gap between germline ends came to 10 bases. The DNA for the CDR3 is TGTGCCAGCAGCTTAGAAGGCCGGGGTTCCTACGAGCAGTACTTC. Amino acid sequence: CASSLEGRGSYEQYF.

The CDR3 sequence is CASSIHREDGYTF. The CDR3 DNA sequence: TGTGCCAGTAGTATCCACAGGGAAGATGGCTACACCTTC. This chain joins TRBV19 and TRBJ1-2; D perhaps matches TRBD1 (6 bases). CDR1 and CDR2 (germline): LNHDA, SQIVND (reference sequence). The CDR3 totals 13 residues. V was shortened by 3 bases and J by 6 bases, with 11 bases between the two germline ends. The variable domain in full, with the rest retrieved from reference TRBV19 and TRBJ1-2, is DGGITQSPKYLFRKEGQNVTLSCEQNLNHDAMYWYRQDPGQGLRLIYYSQIVNDFQKGDIAEGYSVSREKKESFPLTVTSAQKNPTAFYLCASSIHREDGYTFGSGTRLTVV.

The genes are TRBV6-6 and TRBJ2-1; unclear D gene. V gave up 7 bases and J gave up 1 base, with 11 bases separating them. The CDR3 sequence is 14 residues long. The germline CDR1 and CDR2 sequences are MNHNY and SVGAGI (reference sequence). The CDR3 nucleotides read TGTGCCAGCACCGCCCCCGGTTCCTACAATGAGCAGTTCTTC. Its protein product is CASTAPGSYNEQFF.